Below, one T cell receptor beta chain is given with its context. The data stem from a study of human T cells and chemical hapten exposure. TCRdb independently ran MiXCR on the RACE reads; one entry per CDR3 protein. Here the sample spans approximately 350,000 distinct CDR3 sequences, roughly 6.3% being singletons. Time point of the sample: patch test 2, 6 weeks after DPC sensitization. The treatment denotes: therapeutic diphenylcyclopropenone sensitization with weekly scalp DPC. This CDR3 comprises 16 residues. Trimming at V came to 5 bases and at J to 4 bases, leaving 7 bases not matched to a gene. The rearrangement links TRBV12-3 or TRBV12-4 to TRBJ2-1; 11 positions agree with TRBD1. The sample in question was whole blood, obtained in connection with sensitization to the hapten diphenylcyclopropenone (DPC). The sequence came from a woman aged 18-35 years with alopecia areata. Some clones in this sample may be carry-over from other donors' samples. The CDR3 spells CASSPSDRGPYNEQFF. DNA of the CDR3: TGTGCCAGCAGTCCCTCGGACAGGGGGCCTTACAATGAGCAGTTCTTC.